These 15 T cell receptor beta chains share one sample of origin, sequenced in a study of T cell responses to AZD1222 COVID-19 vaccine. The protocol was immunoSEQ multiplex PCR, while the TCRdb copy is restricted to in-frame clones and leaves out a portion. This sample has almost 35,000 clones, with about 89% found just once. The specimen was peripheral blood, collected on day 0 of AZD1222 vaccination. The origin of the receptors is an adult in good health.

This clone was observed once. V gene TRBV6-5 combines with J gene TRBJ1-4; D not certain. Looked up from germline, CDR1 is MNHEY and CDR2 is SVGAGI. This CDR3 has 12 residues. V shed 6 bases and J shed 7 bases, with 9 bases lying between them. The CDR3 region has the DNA TGTGCCAGCAGCGAGCGATTTGAAAAACTGTTTTTT. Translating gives CASSERFEKLFF.

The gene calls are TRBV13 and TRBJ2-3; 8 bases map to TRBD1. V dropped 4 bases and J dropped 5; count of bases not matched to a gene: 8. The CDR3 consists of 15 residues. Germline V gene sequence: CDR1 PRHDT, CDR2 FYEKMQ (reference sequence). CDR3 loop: CASSYTGGDGDTQYF. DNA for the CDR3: TGTGCCAGCAGCTATACAGGGGGAGATGGAGATACGCAGTATTTT.

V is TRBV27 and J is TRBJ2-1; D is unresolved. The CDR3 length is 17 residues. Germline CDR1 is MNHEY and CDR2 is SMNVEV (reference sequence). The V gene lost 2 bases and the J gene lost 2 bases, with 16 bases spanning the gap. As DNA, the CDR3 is TGTGCCAGCAGTTTAAATCCCAGCAACCCTACCTACAATGAGCAGTTCTTC. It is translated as CASSLNPSNPTYNEQFF.

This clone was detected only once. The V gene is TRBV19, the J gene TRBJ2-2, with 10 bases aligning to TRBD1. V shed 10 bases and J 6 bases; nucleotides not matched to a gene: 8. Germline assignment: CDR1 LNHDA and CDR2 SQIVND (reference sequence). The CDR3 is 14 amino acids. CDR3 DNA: TGTGCCATTCGGGACAGGGGAAAGGCCGGGGAGCTGTTTTTT. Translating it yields CAIRDRGKAGELFF.

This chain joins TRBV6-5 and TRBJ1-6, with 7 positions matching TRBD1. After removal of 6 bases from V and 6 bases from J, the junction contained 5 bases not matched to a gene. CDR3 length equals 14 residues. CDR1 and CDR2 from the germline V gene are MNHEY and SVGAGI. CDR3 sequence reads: CASRPRGFNSPLHF. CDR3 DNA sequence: TGTGCCAGCAGGCCCAGGGGGTTTAATTCACCCCTCCACTTT.

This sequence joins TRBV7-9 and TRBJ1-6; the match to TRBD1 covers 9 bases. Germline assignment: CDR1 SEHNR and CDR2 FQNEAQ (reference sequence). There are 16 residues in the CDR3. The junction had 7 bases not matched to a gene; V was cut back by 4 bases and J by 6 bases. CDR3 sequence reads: CASSSTPGQGNSPLHF. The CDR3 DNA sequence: TGTGCCAGCAGCTCCACACCGGGACAGGGTAATTCACCCCTCCACTTT.

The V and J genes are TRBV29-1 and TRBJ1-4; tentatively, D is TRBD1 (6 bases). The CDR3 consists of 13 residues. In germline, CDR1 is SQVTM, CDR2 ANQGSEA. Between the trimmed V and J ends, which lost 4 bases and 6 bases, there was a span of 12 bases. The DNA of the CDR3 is TGCAGCGTTGTGGCAGGGGCCGATGAAAAACTGTTTTTT. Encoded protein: CSVVAGADEKLFF. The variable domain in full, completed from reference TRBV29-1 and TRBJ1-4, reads SAVISQKPSRDICQRGTSLTIQCQVDSQVTMMFWYRQQPGQSLTLIATANQGSEATYESGFVIDKFPISRPNLTFSTLTVSNMSPEDSSIYLCSVVAGADEKLFFGSGTQLSVL.

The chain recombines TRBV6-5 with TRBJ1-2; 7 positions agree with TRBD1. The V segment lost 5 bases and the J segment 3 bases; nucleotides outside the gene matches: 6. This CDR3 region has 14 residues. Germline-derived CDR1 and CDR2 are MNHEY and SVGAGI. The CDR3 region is CASSPWTGDYGYTF. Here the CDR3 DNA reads TGTGCCAGCAGTCCCTGGACAGGAGACTATGGCTACACCTTC.

CDR3 sequence reads: CASKLTREGVYNEQFF. In nucleotides, the CDR3 is TGTGCCAGCAAGCTAACGCGGGAGGGGGTCTACAATGAGCAGTTCTTC. V and J are TRBV11-2 and TRBJ2-1; 9 nucleotides match TRBD2. The germline V gene has CDR1 SGHAT and CDR2 FQNNGV. The CDR3 runs to 16 residues. With 7 bases clipped from V and 3 bases from J, the junction kept 10 bases outside the gene matches.

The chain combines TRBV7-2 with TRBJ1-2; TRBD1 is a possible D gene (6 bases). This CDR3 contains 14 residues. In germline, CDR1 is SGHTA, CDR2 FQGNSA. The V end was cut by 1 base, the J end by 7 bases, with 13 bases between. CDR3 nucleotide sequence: TGTGCCAGCAGCTTAGGGAGGGACACAACTGGCTACACCTTC. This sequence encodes CASSLGRDTTGYTF.

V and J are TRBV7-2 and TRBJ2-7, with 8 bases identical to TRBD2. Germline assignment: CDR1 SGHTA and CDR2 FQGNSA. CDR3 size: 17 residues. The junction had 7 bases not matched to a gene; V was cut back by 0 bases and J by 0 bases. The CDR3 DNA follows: TGTGCCAGCAGCTTAGCCCTTTTAGCGGGATCCTCCTACGAGCAGTACTTC. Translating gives CASSLALLAGSSYEQYF.

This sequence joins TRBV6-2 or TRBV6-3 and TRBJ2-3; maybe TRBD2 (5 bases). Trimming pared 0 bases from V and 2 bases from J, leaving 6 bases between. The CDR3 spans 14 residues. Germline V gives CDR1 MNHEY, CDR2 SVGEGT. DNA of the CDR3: TGTGCCAGCAGTTACTCGAGGGCCACAGATACGCAGTATTTT. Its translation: CASSYSRATDTQYF.

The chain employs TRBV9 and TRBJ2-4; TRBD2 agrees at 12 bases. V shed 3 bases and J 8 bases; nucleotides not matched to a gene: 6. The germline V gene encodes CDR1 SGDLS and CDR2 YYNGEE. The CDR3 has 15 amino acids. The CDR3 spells CASSGGLAGKDIQYF. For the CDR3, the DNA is TGTGCCAGCAGCGGAGGACTAGCGGGGAAGGACATTCAGTACTTC.

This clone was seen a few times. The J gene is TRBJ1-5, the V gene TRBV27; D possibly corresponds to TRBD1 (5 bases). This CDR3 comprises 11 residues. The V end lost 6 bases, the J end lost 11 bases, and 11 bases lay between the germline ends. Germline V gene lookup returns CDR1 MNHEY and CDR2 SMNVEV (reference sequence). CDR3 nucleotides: TGTGCCAGCAGCAAGGGGAGGGCCCAGCATTTT. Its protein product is CASSKGRAQHF.

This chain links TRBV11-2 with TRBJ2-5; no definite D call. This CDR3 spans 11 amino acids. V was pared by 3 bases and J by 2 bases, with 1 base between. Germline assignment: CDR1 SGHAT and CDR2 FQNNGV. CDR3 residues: CASSLQETQYF. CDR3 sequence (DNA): TGTGCCAGCAGCTTGCAAGAGACCCAGTACTTC.